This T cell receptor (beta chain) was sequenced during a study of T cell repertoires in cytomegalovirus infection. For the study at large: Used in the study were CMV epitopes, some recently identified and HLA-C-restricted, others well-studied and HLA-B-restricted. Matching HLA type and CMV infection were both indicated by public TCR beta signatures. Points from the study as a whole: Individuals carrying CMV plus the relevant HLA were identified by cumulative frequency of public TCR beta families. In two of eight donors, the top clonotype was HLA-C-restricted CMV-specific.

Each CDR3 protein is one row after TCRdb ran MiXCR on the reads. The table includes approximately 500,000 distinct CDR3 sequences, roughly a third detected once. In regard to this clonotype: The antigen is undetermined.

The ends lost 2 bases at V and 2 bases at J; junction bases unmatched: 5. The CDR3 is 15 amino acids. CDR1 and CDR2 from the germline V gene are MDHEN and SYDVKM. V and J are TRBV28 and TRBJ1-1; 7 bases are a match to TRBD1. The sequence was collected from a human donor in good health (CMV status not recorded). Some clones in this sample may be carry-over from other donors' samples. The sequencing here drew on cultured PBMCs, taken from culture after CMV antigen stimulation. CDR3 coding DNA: TGTGCCAGCAGTTTACCCGGACAGGCTAACACTGAAGCTTTCTTT. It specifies CASSLPGQANTEAFF.